This T cell receptor beta chain was obtained from a study of T-cell reconstitution after alpha-beta-depleted transplantation in children. The study's findings and limits: Fresh T-cell production supplied most of the T-cell counts and diversity seen one year after transplant. The high TCRbeta diversity at day 60 in some patients came from surviving recipient T cells and thymic progenitors.

Unique molecular identifiers were incorporated when the TCRbeta library was constructed. TCRdb redid the calling of the PCR reads with MiXCR, one entry per CDR3 protein. The data hold a few hundred thousand distinct CDR3 sequences, with approximately 30% observed a single time. The CDR3 contains 18 residues. Trimming removed 4 bases from V and 2 bases from J, with 21 bases in between. The germline V gene encodes CDR1 SGHRS and CDR2 YFSETQ. For this clonotype: What it recognizes is unknown.

The receptor was isolated from a boy under two years old with Wiskott-Aldrich syndrome, due to receive a stem cell transplant. The material sequenced was PBMCs, taken before TCRalphabeta/CD19-depleted stem cell transplant. The chain uses TRBV5-1 and TRBJ2-2, with D perhaps given as TRBD1 or TRBD2 (5 bases each). The CDR3 DNA follows: TGCGCCAGCAGCCTTTCCGGGACGTACCCAATCAACACCGGGGAGCTGTTTTTT. Translating it yields CASSLSGTYPINTGELFF.